What follows describes a single T cell receptor beta chain. Its antigen is unknown. The data are from a study of identical twins. General study findings and limits: Zero-insertion analyses could be partly confounded by invariant MAIT and iNKT cells.

Via MiXCR, TCRdb re-called the 5' RACE reads, giving one row per CDR3 protein. Of a few hundred thousand distinct CDR3 sequences listed, about 8.5% are singletons. This sample was shared with a second study, whose subject was yellow fever vaccine responses in identical twins.

The sample taken for sequencing was CD8+ T cells sorted from blood. This clonotype originated in a woman under 30 in good health.

The CDR3 region has the DNA TGCGCCAGCAGCCAAGAAGGCGTATCACCCCTCCACTTT. The encoded protein is CASSQEGVSPLHF. V gene TRBV4-1 combines with J gene TRBJ1-6; the D is unclear. Germline V CDR1 and CDR2: MGHRA, YSYEKL. V lost 0 bases and J lost 10, with 7 bases in between. This CDR3 is 13 amino acids long.